Below are 18 T cell receptor beta chains sequenced from a single sample in a study of blood T cells in healthy people across ages. Through a sample-barcoded 5' primer and a J-beta primer mix, a second PCR was run for roughly 7 to 11 cycles. TCRdb analysed the 5' RACE reads with MiXCR anew, one entry per CDR3 protein. Here the sample spans 550,000 to 600,000 distinct CDR3 sequences, about 45% being singletons. The sequenced sample was blood. These receptors all stem from a man aged 80 or over in good health.

This chain links TRBV24-1 with TRBJ2-1, with D possibly being TRBD2 (6 bases). The CDR3 runs 15 residues. CDR1 and CDR2 (germline): KGHDR, SFDVKD. The germline V and J ends were trimmed by 5 bases and 4 bases, with 14 bases remaining between them. Here the CDR3 reads CATSARGAGYNEQFF. The CDR3 region has the DNA TGTGCCACCAGTGCTCGAGGGGCGGGATACAATGAGCAGTTCTTC.

This clonotype was detected a few times. The genes are TRBV7-2 and TRBJ1-5, with D possibly being TRBD1 (5 bases). Germline V gene data show CDR1 as SGHTA and CDR2 as FQGNSA. Trimming left V 3 bases short and J 4 bases short, with 13 bases between. The CDR3 totals 15 residues. CDR3 amino acids: CASSLSGAGNQPQHF. Here the CDR3 DNA reads TGTGCCAGCAGCTTGTCCGGGGCTGGGAATCAGCCCCAGCATTTT.

V usage is TRBV20-1 and J usage is TRBJ2-3; 8 bases agree with TRBD1. CDR3 length equals 14 residues. Germline-derived CDR1 and CDR2 are DFQATT and SNEGSKA (reference sequence). V lost 1 base, J lost 5 bases, and 5 bases stayed unmatched. CDR3 coding DNA: TGCAGTGCTAGAGCAAGGACAGGGCAAGATACGCAGTATTTT. Amino acids: CSARARTGQDTQYF.

CDR3 amino acids: CASSMDLTSYEQYF. Written as DNA, the CDR3 is TGTGCCAGCAGCATGGACTTGACCTCCTACGAGCAGTACTTC. This sequence joins TRBV7-2 and TRBJ2-7, with D possibly TRBD2 on 5 matching bases. The V gene's germline CDR1 is SGHTA and CDR2 FQGNSA. The CDR3 consists of 14 residues. The V and J ends lost 5 bases and 0 bases respectively, with 11 bases between them.

J is TRBJ1-1 and V is TRBV5-1; possibly TRBD1 for D (5 bases). V lost 6 bases to trimming and J lost 6 bases, with 15 bases between them. CDR1 SGHRS and CDR2 YFSETQ come from the germline V gene. There are 13 residues in the CDR3. The CDR3, as DNA: TGCGCCAGCACCCCTGGGGGGTTGGCTGAAGCTTTCTTT. This encodes CASTPGGLAEAFF.

V gene TRBV5-1 combines with J gene TRBJ2-7, with 9 bases aligning to TRBD1. The DNA end is a closer match to TRBJ2-4, so the J assignment may be wrong. The CDR3 has 16 amino acids. The germline V gene has CDR1 SGHRS and CDR2 YFSETQ. CDR3 sequence reads: CASSLGDRVGMNIQYF. CDR3 coding DNA: TGCGCCAGCAGTCTTGGGGACAGGGTTGGTATGAACATTCAGTACTTC.

The gene calls are TRBV4-3 and TRBJ2-4; TRBD1 aligns across 8 bases. Germline CDR1 LGHNA, CDR2 YSLEER. The CDR3 is made up of 17 amino acids. With V trimmed by 0 bases and J by 6 bases, 10 bases remained unmatched. CDR3 in DNA: TGCGCCAGCAGCCAAGAGACTGCCGGGACAGGAAGAAACATTCAGTACTTC. Protein product: CASSQETAGTGRNIQYF.

The chain has TRBV5-1 and TRBJ1-2; unclear D gene. Germline V gene data show CDR1 as SGHRS and CDR2 as YFSETQ. The CDR3 extends over 14 amino acids. V was shortened by 7 bases and J by 4 bases, with 17 bases between the two germline ends. CDR3 nucleotides: TGCGCCAGCCGCCCCTACGGGGTGGGCTATGGCTACACCTTC. This translates into CASRPYGVGYGYTF.

This chain connects TRBV5-6 to TRBJ2-4; D is undetermined. The assigned J gene may be wrong: the sequence end matches TRBJ2-7 better. The CDR3 is made up of 14 amino acids. The V gene's germline CDR1 is SGHDT and CDR2 YYEEEE. The CDR3 DNA reads TGTGCCAGCAGCTCGGGCAGGAGCTTCGACGAGCAGTACTTC. It specifies CASSSGRSFDEQYF.

The chain combines TRBV21-1 with TRBJ1-1; TRBD1 is taken as the D call from the table, unchecked against the DNA. TRBV21-1 constitutes a pseudogene. This CDR3 has 18 amino acids. CDR3 coding DNA: TGTGCCAGCAGCAAGGGCCCCAGAGGGGGCGCCTCGAACACTGAAGCTTTCTTT. Its translation: CASSKGPRGGASNTEAFF.

The chain links TRBV12-3 or TRBV12-4 to TRBJ1-5, with D perhaps TRBD1 (6 bases). Trimming shortened V by 6 bases and J by 7 bases, and 13 bases separated the two germline ends. CDR3 size: 13 residues. The CDR3 nucleotides are TGTGCCAGCAGCCTACAGGGTCAACAGCCCCAGCATTTT. This encodes CASSLQGQQPQHF.

There are a few counts of this clonotype. V and J are TRBV12-3 or TRBV12-4 and TRBJ2-7, with unresolved D. V lost 4 bases and J lost 6, with 13 bases in between. The CDR3 runs to 13 residues. CDR3 in amino acids: CASSSRRWGEQYF. The CDR3 DNA reads TGTGCCAGCAGTTCCCGCAGGTGGGGCGAGCAGTACTTC.

This clonotype has a single count. The chain uses TRBV29-1 and TRBJ2-4, with 7 nucleotides matching TRBD2. With 6 bases clipped from V and 0 bases from J, the junction kept 20 bases outside the gene matches. The CDR3 is 19 residues long. Germline V gives CDR1 SQVTM, CDR2 ANQGSEA. The chain's CDR3 is CSVGEGLATVSRAKNIQYF. CDR3 nucleotides: TGCAGCGTGGGGGAGGGGCTAGCGACAGTGAGTAGAGCCAAAAACATTCAGTACTTC.

J is TRBJ2-7 and V is TRBV7-2; 7 bases agree with TRBD2. This CDR3 spans 14 amino acids. J was trimmed by 3 bases and V by 5 bases; bases with no gene match: 7. Germline-derived CDR1 and CDR2 are SGHTA and FQGNSA. The CDR3 loop is CASSRSSGFYEQYF. The DNA of the CDR3 is TGTGCCAGCAGCCGGAGTAGCGGGTTCTACGAGCAGTACTTC.

The chain couples TRBV9 to TRBJ2-6, with a tentative D call TRBD2 (6 bases). Germline V gene sequence: CDR1 SGDLS, CDR2 YYNGEE. The CDR3 extends over 15 amino acids. The V and J ends lost 6 bases and 3 bases respectively, with 13 bases between them. This chain's CDR3 is CASTPEGFGANVLTF. For the CDR3, the DNA is TGTGCCAGCACGCCGGAGGGGTTTGGGGCCAACGTCCTGACTTTC.

About this clonotype: One end of the junction varies from germline; a read error may be responsible. The chain uses TRBV6-6 and TRBJ1-5; TRBD1 is a possible D gene (5 bases). The germline gives CDR1 MNHNY, CDR2 SVGAGI (reference sequence). The CDR3 totals 15 residues. The DNA of the CDR3 is TGTACCAGCAGCCGCGACAGATCGGCGAATCAGCCCCAGCATTTT. This encodes CTSSRDRSANQPQHF.

J is TRBJ2-7 and V is TRBV28, with D hard to call. The V end lost 3 bases, the J end lost 3 bases, and 12 bases lay between the germline ends. There are 14 residues in the CDR3. Per germline, CDR1 MDHEN and CDR2 SYDVKM. CDR3 sequence reads: CASSFVGNSYEQYF. CDR3 bases: TGTGCCAGCAGTTTCGTAGGGAACAGCTACGAGCAGTACTTC.

CDR3 sequence: CASSPAAGGGTDTQYF. Written as DNA, the CDR3 is TGTGCCAGCAGCCCGGCAGCGGGGGGAGGCACAGATACGCAGTATTTT. V and J are TRBV9 and TRBJ2-3; 9 bases are a match to TRBD2. The CDR3 runs 16 residues. The V and J ends lost 4 bases and 1 base, in that order; junction bases with no gene match: 7. In germline, CDR1 is SGDLS, CDR2 YYNGEE.